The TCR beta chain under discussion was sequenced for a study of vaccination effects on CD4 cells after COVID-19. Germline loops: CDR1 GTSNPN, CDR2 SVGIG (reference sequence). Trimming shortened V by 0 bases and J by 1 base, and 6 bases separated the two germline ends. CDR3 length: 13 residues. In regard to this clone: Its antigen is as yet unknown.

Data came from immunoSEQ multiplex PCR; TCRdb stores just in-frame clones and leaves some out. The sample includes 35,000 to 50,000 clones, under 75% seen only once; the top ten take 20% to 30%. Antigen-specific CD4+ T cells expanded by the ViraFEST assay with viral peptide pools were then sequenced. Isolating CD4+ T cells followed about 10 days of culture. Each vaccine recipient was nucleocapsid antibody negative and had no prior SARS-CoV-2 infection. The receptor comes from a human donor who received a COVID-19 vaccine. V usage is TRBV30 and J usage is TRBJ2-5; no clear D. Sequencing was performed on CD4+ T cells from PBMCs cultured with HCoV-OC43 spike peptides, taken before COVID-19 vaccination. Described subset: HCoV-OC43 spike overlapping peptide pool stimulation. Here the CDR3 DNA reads TGTGCCTGGAGTGTACGGTTCCAAGAGACCCAGTACTTC. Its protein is CAWSVRFQETQYF. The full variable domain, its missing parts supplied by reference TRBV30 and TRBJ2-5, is SQTIHQWPATLVQPVGSPLSLECTVEGTSNPNLYWYRQAAGRGLQLLFYSVGIGQISSEVPQNLSASRPQDRQFILSSKKLLLSDSGFYLCAWSVRFQETQYFGPGTRLLVL.